These 26 T cell receptor beta chains share one sample of origin, sequenced in a study of cytomegalovirus exposure and HLA in healthy donors. PCR employed 60 Vbeta and 13 Jbeta primers. Only in-frame clones appear in the TCRdb table, and some are missing; sequencing was by immunoSEQ multiplex PCR. Of about 170,000 clones in the sample, 85% are singletons; the top ten hold 1%. Sequencing was performed on PBMCs. The receptors shown here come from a boy aged 2-9 years in good health and CMV-seronegative.

V is TRBV7-9 and J is TRBJ1-4, with D maybe TRBD1 (6 bases). The length of the CDR3 is 18 residues. The V end was cut by 5 bases, the J end by 0 bases, with 19 bases between. CDR1 and CDR2 (germline): SEHNR, FQNEAQ (reference sequence). The CDR3: CASSLTANRAATNEKLFF. CDR3 DNA sequence: TGTGCCAGCAGCCTCACGGCAAACAGGGCGGCAACTAATGAAAAACTGTTTTTT.

V and J are TRBV29-1 and TRBJ2-7, with 8 bases matching TRBD2. Germline CDR1 is SQVTM and CDR2 is ANQGSEA. The CDR3 consists of 14 residues. J lost 1 base, V lost 8 bases, and 10 bases had no gene match. CDR3 DNA sequence: TGCAGCATAGGGGGAGCGGGAGAATCCTACGAGCAGTACTTC. It yields the protein CSIGGAGESYEQYF.

The chain carries TRBV29-1 and TRBJ1-1; D is possibly TRBD1 (6 bases). The CDR3 covers 14 residues. V lost 4 bases and J 5 bases, leaving 17 bases between the germline ends. Germline assignment: CDR1 SQVTM and CDR2 ANQGSEA. The CDR3 here is CSVVEGRRGTEAFF. As DNA, the CDR3 is TGCAGCGTTGTTGAGGGGCGCAGGGGTACTGAAGCTTTCTTT.

The genes are TRBV6-4 and TRBJ2-1, with D possibly matching TRBD2 (6 bases). CDR3 length: 15 residues. V lost 0 bases, J lost 5 bases, and 11 bases lay in between. Looked up from germline, CDR1 is MRHNA and CDR2 is SNTAGT. DNA of the CDR3: TGTGCCAGCAGTGACTCAGGCGGGGAACACAATGAGCAGTTCTTC. Translated, it gives CASSDSGGEHNEQFF.

The genes are TRBV11-3 and TRBJ1-1, with TRBD1 matching 9 bases. CDR3 length: 14 amino acids. The V gene end was trimmed by 5 bases and the J gene end by 4 bases; junction bases not matched to a gene: 5. CDR1 is SGHNT and CDR2 is YENEEA in the germline V gene. DNA for the CDR3: TGTGCCAGCAGCCTCGACAGGGGGGGCACTGAAGCTTTCTTT. This codes for CASSLDRGGTEAFF.

The chain joins TRBV4-2 to TRBJ1-3, with D perhaps matching TRBD1 (5 bases). Trimming cost V 0 bases and J 0 bases, with 12 bases left between them. In germline, CDR1 is LGHNA, CDR2 YNFKEQ. This CDR3 contains 17 residues. CDR3 residues: CASSQEVRGSSGNTIYF. DNA of the CDR3: TGTGCCAGCAGCCAAGAAGTTCGGGGGAGCTCTGGAAACACCATATATTTT.

This clone was recorded a few times. V gene TRBV5-4 combines with J gene TRBJ1-4, with 8 bases identical to TRBD1. V was clipped by 4 bases and J by 8 bases; unmatched bases: 10. Germline V lookup: CDR1 SGHNT, CDR2 YYREEE (reference sequence). The length of the CDR3 is 15 residues. CDR3 coding DNA: TGTGCCAGCAGCAATACCGGACAGGGTACGGAAAAACTGTTTTTT. This codes for CASSNTGQGTEKLFF.

The rearrangement links TRBV11-2 to TRBJ2-5, with TRBD1 matching 9 bases. V lost 3 bases to trimming and J lost 2 bases; unmatched junction nucleotides: 10. The CDR3 is 17 amino acids. Germline V gene sequence: CDR1 SGHAT, CDR2 FQNNGV. CDR3 coding DNA: TGTGCCAGCAGCTTGGGCGTACAGGGGGCCCCACAAGAGACCCAGTACTTC. Translation gives CASSLGVQGAPQETQYF. Drawing the rest from reference TRBV11-2 and TRBJ2-5, the complete variable domain is EAGVAQSPRYKIIEKRQSVAFWCNPISGHATLYWYQQILGQGPKLLIQFQNNGVVDDSQLPKDRFSAERLKGVDSTLKIQPAKLEDSAVYLCASSLGVQGAPQETQYFGPGTRLLVL.

V usage is TRBV2 and J usage is TRBJ1-4; 7 bases fit TRBD1. J lost 8 bases, V lost 6 bases, and 15 bases had no gene match. This CDR3 comprises 16 residues. The germline CDR1 and CDR2 sequences are SNHLY and FYNNEI. CDR3 sequence: CASRAPLTGRNEKLFF. The DNA for the CDR3 is TGTGCCAGCAGGGCCCCATTGACAGGGAGGAACGAAAAACTGTTTTTT.

This chain connects TRBV6-6 to TRBJ1-4; the D gene is possibly TRBD1 (5 bases). Germline V gene lookup returns CDR1 MNHNY and CDR2 SVGAGI (reference sequence). CDR3 length: 14 amino acids. Trimming took 2 bases from V and 7 from J, leaving 11 bases between them. CDR3 sequence: CASSYRQGAEKLFF. CDR3 coding DNA: TGTGCCAGCAGTTACCGCCAGGGTGCTGAAAAACTGTTTTTT.

The chain carries TRBV5-1 and TRBJ1-6; TRBD1 is a possible D gene (5 bases). This CDR3 comprises 14 residues. The V end was cut by 7 bases, the J end by 9 bases, with 17 bases between. From germline, CDR1 is SGHRS and CDR2 YFSETQ. The DNA for the CDR3 is TGCGCCAGCGCATCCGGCAGGGAGGGTTCACCCCTCCACTTT. It codes for CASASGREGSPLHF.

The chain combines TRBV7-9 with TRBJ2-2; no firm D call. Trimming removed 10 bases at V and 5 bases at J, with 11 bases between. Germline V lookup: CDR1 SEHNR, CDR2 FQNEAQ (reference sequence). This CDR3 has 12 amino acids. CDR3 residues: CATSQETGELFF. The CDR3 DNA reads as TGTGCCACCTCCCAGGAAACCGGGGAGCTGTTTTTT.

The sample holds one count of this clone. The chain couples TRBV7-8 to TRBJ2-3; tentatively, D is TRBD2 (5 bases). CDR1 and CDR2 (germline): SGHVS, FQNEAQ. Deletions cut 6 bases from V and 6 bases from J, with 25 bases between. The length of the CDR3 is 17 residues. The CDR3 sequence is CASSAQVIPSSADTQYF. The CDR3 region has the DNA TGTGCCAGCAGTGCTCAGGTCATCCCTAGCTCCGCGGATACGCAGTATTTT. The full variable domain, in which reference TRBV7-8 and TRBJ2-3 provide the parts outside the CDR3, is GAGVSQSPRYKVAKRGQDVALRCDPISGHVSLFWYQQALGQGPEFLTYFQNEAQLDKSGLPSDRFFAERPEGSVSTLKIQRTQQEDSAVYLCASSAQVIPSSADTQYFGPGTRLTVL.

The CDR3 DNA reads TGTGCCATCAGTGGAGTGATAGCGGGGGGTAAAGAGAAAGAGACCCAGTACTTC. It specifies CAISGVIAGGKEKETQYF. The rearrangement joins TRBV10-3 to TRBJ2-5; 10 positions match TRBD2. This CDR3 region has 18 residues. In germline, CDR1 is ENHRY, CDR2 SYGVKD. V was clipped by 4 bases and J by 3 bases; unmatched bases: 14.

V and J are TRBV2 and TRBJ2-7; 11 positions match TRBD1. CDR1 SNHLY and CDR2 FYNNEI come from the germline V gene. With V trimmed by 9 bases and J by 6 bases, 13 bases remained unmatched. This CDR3 comprises 15 residues. The chain's CDR3 is CARGNEPGQGGEQYF. The CDR3 nucleotides read TGTGCCAGGGGGAACGAACCGGGACAGGGGGGCGAGCAGTACTTC. The variable domain in full, completed from reference TRBV2 and TRBJ2-7, reads EPEVTQTPSHQVTQMGQEVILRCVPISNHLYFYWYRQILGQKVEFLVSFYNNEISEKSEIFDDQFSVERPDGSNFTLKIRSTKLEDSAMYFCARGNEPGQGGEQYFGPGTRLTVT.

This clone has only one observation. The chain employs TRBV6-5 and TRBJ1-6, with D unclear. Germline assignment: CDR1 MNHEY and CDR2 SVGAGI. Trimming removed 6 bases from V and 6 bases from J, with 6 bases in between. The length of the CDR3 is 12 residues. CDR3 region: CASRRSNSPLHF. The CDR3 region has the DNA TGTGCCAGCAGACGCAGTAATTCACCCCTCCACTTT.

The V gene is TRBV6-5, the J gene TRBJ1-2; tentatively, D is TRBD1 (6 bases). Germline CDR1 is MNHEY and CDR2 is SVGAGI. CDR3 length equals 14 residues. Trimming took off 6 bases at V and 0 bases at J, with 11 bases between the two ends. CDR3 DNA: TGTGCCAGCAGCGAACAGGGAGCTAACTATGGCTACACCTTC. It yields the protein CASSEQGANYGYTF.

V is TRBV13 and J is TRBJ1-2; possible D gene TRBD1, 6 bases. The V end lost 4 bases, the J end lost 2 bases, and 8 bases lay between the germline ends. The CDR3 contains 13 residues. The germline gives CDR1 PRHDT, CDR2 FYEKMQ (reference sequence). The CDR3 nucleotides read TGTGCCAGCAGCTCTGACAGGAACTATGGCTACACCTTC. Translating gives CASSSDRNYGYTF. The complete variable domain, with remaining parts taken from reference TRBV13 and TRBJ1-2, reads AAGVIQSPRHLIKEKRETATLKCYPIPRHDTVYWYQQGPGQDPQFLISFYEKMQSDKGSIPDRFSAQQFSDYHSELNMSSLELGDSALYFCASSSDRNYGYTFGSGTRLTVV.

The gene calls are TRBV5-1 and TRBJ1-1, with 10 bases fitting TRBD1. Trimming at V came to 0 bases and at J to 1 base, leaving 6 bases not matched to a gene. Germline CDR1 SGHRS, CDR2 YFSETQ. The CDR3 has 17 residues. The CDR3 spells CASSLEGQGLGNTEAFF. For the CDR3, the DNA is TGCGCCAGCAGCTTGGAGGGACAGGGGCTAGGGAACACTGAAGCTTTCTTT.

The chain recombines TRBV19 with TRBJ2-1; D is ambiguous. This CDR3 spans 11 amino acids. V was pared by 3 bases and J by 8 bases, with 5 bases between. Germline CDR1 LNHDA, CDR2 SQIVND (reference sequence). The CDR3, as DNA: TGTGCCAGTAGTATGCGATATGAGCAGTTCTTC. It is translated as CASSMRYEQFF.

This clone has just one count. CDR3 sequence: CASSYSEGAGYTF. The CDR3 coding sequence is TGTGCCAGCAGTTACTCTGAGGGGGCTGGCTACACCTTC. J is TRBJ1-2 and V is TRBV6-5; 7 positions agree with TRBD1. The germline CDR1 and CDR2 sequences are MNHEY and SVGAGI. CDR3 length: 13 amino acids. V dropped 0 bases and J dropped 7; count of bases not matched to a gene: 2.

CDR3 in amino acids: CASSWGTGAETQYF. The CDR3 DNA is TGTGCCAGCAGCTGGGGGACAGGGGCAGAGACCCAGTACTTC. The gene calls are TRBV5-5 and TRBJ2-5; TRBD1 aligns across 10 bases. The CDR3 sequence is 14 residues long. Trimming cost V 3 bases and J 4 bases; bases outside gene matches: 3. Germline V lookup: CDR1 SGHKS, CDR2 YYEKEE (reference sequence).

This clone showed up just once. The CDR3 protein is CASSPRTAGVDTGELFF. The CDR3 nucleotides read TGTGCCAGCAGCCCGAGGACAGCGGGAGTCGACACCGGGGAGCTGTTTTTT. The chain links TRBV7-8 to TRBJ2-2; 8 bases match TRBD2. The CDR3 is 17 amino acids. After removal of 5 bases from V and 3 bases from J, the junction contained 11 bases not matched to a gene. Germline V gives CDR1 SGHVS, CDR2 FQNEAQ.

The chain carries TRBV6-1 and TRBJ2-5; 8 bases agree with TRBD1. Germline CDR1 is MNHNS and CDR2 is SASEGT. This CDR3 region has 13 residues. V trimming: 10 bases; J trimming: 5 bases; junction bases outside the gene matches: 9. The CDR3 DNA reads TGTGCCACAGACAGGGGACGCCGGGAGACCCAGTACTTC. Protein product: CATDRGRRETQYF.

The rearrangement uses TRBV7-9 and TRBJ2-3; no clear D. Germline CDR1 reads SEHNR; CDR2 reads FQNEAQ (reference sequence). The V gene lost 2 bases and the J gene lost 4 bases, with 4 bases spanning the gap. This CDR3 has 12 amino acids. CDR3: CASSLPSDTQYF. CDR3 DNA sequence: TGTGCCAGCAGCTTACCTTCAGATACGCAGTATTTT.

The rearrangement uses TRBV5-4 and TRBJ1-2, with 7 bases fitting TRBD1. CDR3 length equals 13 residues. J gave up 3 bases and V 6 bases, and 5 bases lay outside the gene matches. In germline, CDR1 is SGHNT, CDR2 YYREEE (reference sequence). The CDR3 loop reads CASTVTGDYGYTF. As DNA, the CDR3 is TGTGCCAGCACCGTTACAGGGGACTATGGCTACACCTTC.